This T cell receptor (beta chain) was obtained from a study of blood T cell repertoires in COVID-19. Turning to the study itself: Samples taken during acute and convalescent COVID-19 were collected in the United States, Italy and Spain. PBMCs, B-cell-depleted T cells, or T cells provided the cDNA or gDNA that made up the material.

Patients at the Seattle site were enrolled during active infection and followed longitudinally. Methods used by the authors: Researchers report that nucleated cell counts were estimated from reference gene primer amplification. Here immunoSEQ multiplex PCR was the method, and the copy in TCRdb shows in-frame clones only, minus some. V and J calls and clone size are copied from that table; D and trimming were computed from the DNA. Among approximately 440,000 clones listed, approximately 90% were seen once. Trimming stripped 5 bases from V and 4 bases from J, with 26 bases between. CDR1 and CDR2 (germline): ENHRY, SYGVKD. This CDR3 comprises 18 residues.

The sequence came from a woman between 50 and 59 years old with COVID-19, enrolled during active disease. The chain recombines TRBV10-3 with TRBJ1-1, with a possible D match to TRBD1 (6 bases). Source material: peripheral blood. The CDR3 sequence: CAISPLGDIWGEGTEAFF. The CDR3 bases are TGTGCCATCAGTCCGTTGGGGGACATTTGGGGCGAAGGCACTGAAGCTTTCTTT.